This passage covers 2 T cell receptor beta chains from one sample sequenced in a study of shared clonotypes between healthy human individuals. Repertoires were generated with immunoSEQ multiplex PCR, while TCRdb's copy carries only in-frame clones and drops some. The repertoire holds about 1.5 million clones, with roughly 98% as singletons. Sequences were obtained from naive CD4+ T cells sorted from blood. As for subset: CD45RA+ positively selected. Receptors were obtained from a man aged 30 to 39 in good health.

The chain links TRBV28 to TRBJ2-7; possible D gene TRBD2, 6 bases. The germline gives CDR1 MDHEN, CDR2 SYDVKM. CDR3 length: 16 residues. The V end was cut by 2 bases, the J end by 7 bases, with 21 bases between. The CDR3 DNA reads TGTGCCAGCAGTTTAAGGGCGGGATCGGCCCCTAGAGAGCAGTACTTC. Translated, it gives CASSLRAGSAPREQYF.

This clone appeared a single time. At one end, the junction sequence differs from germline, possibly due to a read error. The CDR3 spells CASSSPLAGALTDF. The CDR3 DNA is TGTGCCAGCAGCTCACCACTAGCGGGAGCTTTAACGGACTTC. The chain carries TRBV5-6 and TRBJ2-7, with 11 positions matching TRBD2. CDR1 SGHDT and CDR2 YYEEEE come from the germline V gene. The CDR3 loop spans 14 amino acids.